The T cell receptor (beta chain) described here comes from a study of cytomegalovirus exposure and HLA in healthy donors. The study, taken as a whole, reports: A later analysis linked some 17,000 TCR beta sequences to HLA alleles at 0.05 false discovery rate. TCR beta V- and J-gene trimming was later associated with a missense DCLRE1C variant. CMV serostatus was the sole immune exposure information available. Researchers reported in a later analysis that common viral pathogens appeared linked to several top clusters.

Turning to this clone: Its cognate antigen is unknown.

A multiplex PCR was run with 60 Vbeta primers and 13 Jbeta primers. Measured with immunoSEQ multiplex PCR; TCRdb has only the in-frame clones, and not every one. The sample holds 210,000 or so clones, less than 85% seen once. This TCR derives from a girl between 2 and 10 years old in good health and CMV-seronegative. Sequenced sample: PBMCs.

The CDR3, as DNA: TGTGCCAGCAGCGTAGCGCTAACCTACAATGAGCAGTTCTTC. It is translated as CASSVALTYNEQFF. This chain joins TRBV9 and TRBJ2-1; D is unclear. Trimming shortened V by 0 bases and J by 2 bases, and 6 bases separated the two germline ends. CDR1 and CDR2 from the germline V gene are SGDLS and YYNGEE. This CDR3 is built from 14 residues.